This T cell receptor beta chain was sequenced in a study of cytomegalovirus exposure and HLA in healthy donors. CDR3 length: 13 residues. After removal of 5 bases from V and 8 bases from J, the junction contained 8 bases not matched to a gene. Per the germline V gene, CDR1 is MNHEY and CDR2 is SVGAGI. Primers included in the PCR were 60 Vbeta and 13 Jbeta primers. The repertoire was sequenced with immunoSEQ multiplex PCR; TCRdb's copy has only in-frame clones and lacks some. The sample comprises approximately 130,000 clones, approximately 78% of which are singletons, and approximately 8.1% rests with the top ten.

The gene calls are TRBV6-5 and TRBJ1-2, with 7 bases fitting TRBD1. The material sequenced was PBMCs. The source is a woman aged 45-59 years in good health and CMV-seropositive. CDR3 DNA sequence: TGTGCCAGCAGTGCATACAGGGGATGGGGCTACACCTTC. Its protein is CASSAYRGWGYTF.